This note documents a single T cell receptor (beta chain) sequence. The antigen is not known. The source of the sample is a study of OX40 agonist ivuxolimab in advanced cancers. Study-level points and caveats: Partial responders dosed at 0.1-3.0 mg/kg displayed clonal expansion ranking among the lowest. Dosing at 0.1 to 3.0 mg/kg was accompanied by clonal expansion of CD4+ and CD8+ blood T cells by week 6. Expanded clones belonging to CD8+ T cells outnumbered, on average, those of CD4+. Low levels of normalized T-cell clonal expansion also appeared in some nonresponders.

Sequencing was performed with immunoSEQ multiplex PCR; in TCRdb, only in-frame clones are kept and a portion is missing. The sample records 65,000 to 75,000 clones, over 75% being singletons. The CDR3 spans 13 residues. V gave up 0 bases and J gave up 2 bases, with 3 bases separating them. Germline loops: CDR1 MGHRA, CDR2 YSYEKL. This clonotype was obtained from an adult with an advanced solid tumor such as melanoma, head and neck, liver or kidney cancer. The source material was CD4+ or CD8+ T cells sorted from blood, sampled in a trial of the OX40 agonist ivuxolimab. The rearrangement joins TRBV4-1 to TRBJ2-3; no definite D call. The CDR3 DNA reads as TGCGCCAGCAGCCAAGAAGCCACAGATACGCAGTATTTT. Protein product: CASSQEATDTQYF.